The clone carrying this T cell receptor (beta chain) was detected ten times or more. The CDR3 extends over 12 amino acids. V lost 4 bases and J lost 2, with 6 bases in between. Germline CDR1 and CDR2: SGHRS and YFSETQ. Specified time point: sample taken at primary tumor resection. This entry comes from a study of spatial heterogeneity in lung cancer. TCRdb itself ran the 5' RACE reads through MiXCR, one entry per CDR3 protein. Of approximately 66,000 distinct CDR3 sequences in the sample, 6.3% are singletons; the top ten hold around 15%. Sequencing was performed on PBMCs, taken at surgery. The V gene is TRBV5-1, the J gene TRBJ2-5; D is uncertain. The TCR originated in a female donor with early-stage non-small cell lung cancer. CDR3: CASSLLQETQYF. The CDR3 bases are TGCGCCAGCAGCCTGTTACAAGAGACCCAGTACTTC.